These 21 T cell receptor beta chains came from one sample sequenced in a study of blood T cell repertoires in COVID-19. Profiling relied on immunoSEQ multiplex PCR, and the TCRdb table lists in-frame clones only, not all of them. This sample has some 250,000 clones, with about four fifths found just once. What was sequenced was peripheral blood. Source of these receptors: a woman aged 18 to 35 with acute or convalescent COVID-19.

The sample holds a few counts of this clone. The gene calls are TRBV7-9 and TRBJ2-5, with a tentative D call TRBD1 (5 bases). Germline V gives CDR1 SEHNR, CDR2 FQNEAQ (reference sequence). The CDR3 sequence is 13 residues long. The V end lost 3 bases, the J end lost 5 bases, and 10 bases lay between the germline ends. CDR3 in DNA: TGTGCCAGCAGCTTTCAGGGTATCGAGACCCAGTACTTC. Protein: CASSFQGIETQYF.

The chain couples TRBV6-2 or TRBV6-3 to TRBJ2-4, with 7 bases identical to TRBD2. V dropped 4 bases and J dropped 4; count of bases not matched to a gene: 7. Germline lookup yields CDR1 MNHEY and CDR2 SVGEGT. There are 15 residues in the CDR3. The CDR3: CASSWSSGVKNIQYF. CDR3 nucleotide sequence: TGTGCCAGCAGTTGGTCCAGCGGGGTAAAAAACATTCAGTACTTC.

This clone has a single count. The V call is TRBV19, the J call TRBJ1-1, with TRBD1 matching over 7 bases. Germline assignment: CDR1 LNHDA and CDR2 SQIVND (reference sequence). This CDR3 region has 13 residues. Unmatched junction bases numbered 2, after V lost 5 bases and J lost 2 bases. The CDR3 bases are TGTGCCAGTAGTTGGGACAGCAACACTGAAGCTTTCTTT. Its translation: CASSWDSNTEAFF. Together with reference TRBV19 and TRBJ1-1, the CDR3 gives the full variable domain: DGGITQSPKYLFRKEGQNVTLSCEQNLNHDAMYWYRQDPGQGLRLIYYSQIVNDFQKGDIAEGYSVSREKKESFPLTVTSAQKNPTAFYLCASSWDSNTEAFFGQGTRLTVV.

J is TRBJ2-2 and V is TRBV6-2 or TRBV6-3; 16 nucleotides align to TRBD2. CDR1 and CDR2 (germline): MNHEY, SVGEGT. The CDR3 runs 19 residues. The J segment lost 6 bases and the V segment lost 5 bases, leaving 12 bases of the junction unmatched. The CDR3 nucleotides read TGTGCCAGCAGTGCGTCCGGGACTAGCGGGAGGGCCGTGGCCGGGGAGCTGTTTTTT. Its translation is CASSASGTSGRAVAGELFF.

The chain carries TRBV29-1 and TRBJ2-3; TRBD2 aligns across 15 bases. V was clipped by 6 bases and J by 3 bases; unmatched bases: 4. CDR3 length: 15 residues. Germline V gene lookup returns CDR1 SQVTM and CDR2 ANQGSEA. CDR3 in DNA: TGCAGCGTCTCCGGACTAGCGGGAGGGACAGATACGCAGTATTTT. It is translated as CSVSGLAGGTDTQYF.

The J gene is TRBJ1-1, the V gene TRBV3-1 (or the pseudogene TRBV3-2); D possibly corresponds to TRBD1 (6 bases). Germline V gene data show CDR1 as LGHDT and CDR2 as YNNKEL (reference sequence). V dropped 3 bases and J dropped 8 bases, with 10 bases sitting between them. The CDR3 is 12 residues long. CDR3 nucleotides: TGTGCCAGCAGCCAGGGGGCGCAGGAAGCTTTCTTT. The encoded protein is CASSQGAQEAFF.

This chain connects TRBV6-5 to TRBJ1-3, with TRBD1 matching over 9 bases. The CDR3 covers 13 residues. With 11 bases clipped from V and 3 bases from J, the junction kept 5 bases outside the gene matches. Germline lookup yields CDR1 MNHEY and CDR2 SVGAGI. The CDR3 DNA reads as TGTGCCGGCCGGGGACAGGGTGGAAACACCATATATTTT. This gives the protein CAGRGQGGNTIYF.

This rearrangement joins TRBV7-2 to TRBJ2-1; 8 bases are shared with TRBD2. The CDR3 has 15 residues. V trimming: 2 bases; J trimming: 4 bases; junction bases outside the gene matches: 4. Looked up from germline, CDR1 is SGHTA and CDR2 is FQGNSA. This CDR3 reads CASSLLAGLYNEQFF. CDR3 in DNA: TGTGCCAGCAGCTTATTAGCGGGACTATACAATGAGCAGTTCTTC.

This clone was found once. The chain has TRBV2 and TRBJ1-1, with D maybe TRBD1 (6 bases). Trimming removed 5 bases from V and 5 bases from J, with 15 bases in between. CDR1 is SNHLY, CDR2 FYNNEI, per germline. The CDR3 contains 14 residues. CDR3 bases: TGTGCCAGCAGTCGCCAGGGGTGGGGTACTGAAGCTTTCTTT. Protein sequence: CASSRQGWGTEAFF.

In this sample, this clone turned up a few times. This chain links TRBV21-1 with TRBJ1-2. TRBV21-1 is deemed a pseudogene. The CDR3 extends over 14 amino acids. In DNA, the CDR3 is TGTGCCAGCAGCATAAAGGCGCGGGTTGACGGCTACACCTTC. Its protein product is CASSIKARVDGYTF.

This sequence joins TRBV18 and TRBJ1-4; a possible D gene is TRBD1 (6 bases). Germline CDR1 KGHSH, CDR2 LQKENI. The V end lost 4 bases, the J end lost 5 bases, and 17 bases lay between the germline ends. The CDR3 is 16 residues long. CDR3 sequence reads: CASSLNGRQGNEKLFF. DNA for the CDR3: TGTGCCAGCTCACTTAATGGACGCCAGGGGAATGAAAAACTGTTTTTT.

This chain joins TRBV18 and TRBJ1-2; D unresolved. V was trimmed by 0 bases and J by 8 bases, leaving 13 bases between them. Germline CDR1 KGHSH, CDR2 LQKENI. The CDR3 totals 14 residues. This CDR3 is CASSPPGRIDGYTF. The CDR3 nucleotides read TGTGCCAGCTCACCACCGGGCAGAATCGACGGCTACACCTTC.

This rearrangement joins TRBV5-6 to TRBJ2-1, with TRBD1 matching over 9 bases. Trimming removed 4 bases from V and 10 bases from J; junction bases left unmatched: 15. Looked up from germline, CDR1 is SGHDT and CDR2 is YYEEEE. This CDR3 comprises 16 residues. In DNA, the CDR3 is TGTGCCAGCAGCCTGGACCGGGACAGGGTACGGTTAGAGCAGTTCTTC. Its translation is CASSLDRDRVRLEQFF.

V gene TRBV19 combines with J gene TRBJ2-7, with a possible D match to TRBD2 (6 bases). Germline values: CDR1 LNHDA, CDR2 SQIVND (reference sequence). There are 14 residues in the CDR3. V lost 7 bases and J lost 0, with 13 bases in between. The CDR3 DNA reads TGTGCCAGTATGGCGGGGCCAAGCTCCTACGAGCAGTACTTC. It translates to CASMAGPSSYEQYF.

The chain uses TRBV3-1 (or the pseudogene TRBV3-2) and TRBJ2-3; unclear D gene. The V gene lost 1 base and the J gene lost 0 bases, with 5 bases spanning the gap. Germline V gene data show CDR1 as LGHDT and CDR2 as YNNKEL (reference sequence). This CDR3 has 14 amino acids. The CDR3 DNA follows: TGTGCCAGCAGCCAAGGTACAAGCACAGATACGCAGTATTTT. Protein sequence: CASSQGTSTDTQYF.

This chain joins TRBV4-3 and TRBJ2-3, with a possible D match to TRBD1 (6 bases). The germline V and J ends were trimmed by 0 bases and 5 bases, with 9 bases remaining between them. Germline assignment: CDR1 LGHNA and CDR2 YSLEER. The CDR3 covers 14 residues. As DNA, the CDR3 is TGCGCCAGCAGCCAAGATCGAGGGGGAGATACGCAGTATTTT. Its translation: CASSQDRGGDTQYF.

CDR3 protein: CSARGRGGTDTQYF. CDR3 in DNA: TGCAGCGCCAGGGGGCGCGGTGGCACAGATACGCAGTATTTT. This sequence joins TRBV29-1 and TRBJ2-3; the match to TRBD1 covers 8 bases. CDR1 is SQVTM, CDR2 ANQGSEA, per germline. The CDR3 extends over 14 amino acids. J gave up 1 base and V 7 bases, and 7 bases lay outside the gene matches.

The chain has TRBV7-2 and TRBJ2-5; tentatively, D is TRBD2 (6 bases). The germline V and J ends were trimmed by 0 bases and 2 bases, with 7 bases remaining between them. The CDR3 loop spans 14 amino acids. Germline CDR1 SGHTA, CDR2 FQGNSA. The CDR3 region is CASSLASGQETQYF. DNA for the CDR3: TGTGCCAGCAGCTTAGCTAGCGGACAAGAGACCCAGTACTTC. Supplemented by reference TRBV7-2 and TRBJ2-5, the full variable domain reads GAGVSQSPSNKVTEKGKDVELRCDPISGHTALYWYRQSLGQGLEFLIYFQGNSAPDKSGLPSDRFSAERTGGSVSTLTIQRTQQEDSAVYLCASSLASGQETQYFGPGTRLLVL.

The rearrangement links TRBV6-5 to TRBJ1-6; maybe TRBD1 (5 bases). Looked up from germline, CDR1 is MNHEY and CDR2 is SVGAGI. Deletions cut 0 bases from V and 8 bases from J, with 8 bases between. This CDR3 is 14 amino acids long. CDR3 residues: CASSYSGGDSPLHF. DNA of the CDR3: TGTGCCAGCAGTTACTCGGGGGGGGATTCACCCCTCCACTTT.

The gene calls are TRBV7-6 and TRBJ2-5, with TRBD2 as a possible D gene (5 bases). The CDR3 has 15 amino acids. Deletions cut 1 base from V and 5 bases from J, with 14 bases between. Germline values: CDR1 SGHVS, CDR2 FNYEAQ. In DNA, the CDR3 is TGTGCCAGCAGCTTAGAACTAGTAGTGGCGGAGACCCAGTACTTC. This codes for CASSLELVVAETQYF.

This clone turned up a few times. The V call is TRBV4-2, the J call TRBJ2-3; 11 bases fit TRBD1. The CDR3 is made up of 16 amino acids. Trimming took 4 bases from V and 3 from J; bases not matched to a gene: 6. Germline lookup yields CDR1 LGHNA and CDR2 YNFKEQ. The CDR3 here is CASSRGQGAPTDTQYF. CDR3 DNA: TGTGCCAGCAGCCGAGGACAGGGGGCGCCAACAGATACGCAGTATTTT.